This paragraph covers one TCR beta chain sequence. The antigen it recognizes is unknown. Nothing much larger sits one base from this clone, and base qualities are not available. Library creation used the immunoSEQ multiplex PCR assay. TCRdb carries this immuneACCESS record with in-frame sequences only. Its versions omit some clonotypes, under half of them owing to an unresolved V gene in the studies checked, with the rest unexplained. This sample holds 49,000 or so clones; roughly 92% were observed only once. The top ten clones comprise around 5% of the sample. This specimen comes from a study of T cell changes during pregnancy in multiple sclerosis (dated by TCRdb to about 2019). With respect to the entire study: In women with multiple sclerosis, the researchers looked at how the T cell repertoire shifted as pregnancy progressed.

V is pared back by 5 bases and J by 2 bases, with 11 bases lying between the germline termini. Including the terminal cysteine and phenylalanine, the CDR3 comprises 14 residues. Just CDR3 DNA is preserved here, 42 bases in frame from base 1. Sequences SGHVS (CDR1) and FQNEAQ (CDR2) are obtained from the germline V gene. The material was CD8+ T cells from peripheral blood mononuclear cells, obtained before pregnancy. The chain joins TRBV7-8 to TRBJ2-3, with TRBD1 tentatively as D gene (6 bases match). The receptor comes from a female donor with multiple sclerosis, enrolled in a pregnancy study. The DNA is as follows: TGTGCCAGCAGCCACACAGGGAACACAGATACGCAGTATTTT. It translates to CASSHTGNTDTQYF. Joined to the reference TRBV7-8 and TRBJ2-3 proteins, this CDR3 gives the full variable domain: GAGVSQSPRYKVAKRGQDVALRCDPISGHVSLFWYQQALGQGPEFLTYFQNEAQLDKSGLPSDRFFAERPEGSVSTLKIQRTQQEDSAVYLCASSHTGNTDTQYFGPGTRLTVL.